This T cell receptor (beta chain) was documented in a study of control samples from healthy donors and cancer patients. The germline gives CDR1 SEHNR, CDR2 FQNEAQ (reference sequence). The V and J ends lost 5 bases and 7 bases respectively, with 8 bases between them. This CDR3 is 11 amino acids long. Assay used: immunoSEQ multiplex PCR; TCRdb lists only in-frame clones, some missing. The repertoire holds about 96,000 clones, with more than 80% as singletons. Sequencing used blood. The rearrangement links TRBV7-9 to TRBJ1-2; no clear D gene. The source of this sequence is a man younger than 35 in good health. The CDR3 DNA is TGTGCCAGCAGCCCGACAATTGGCTACACCTTC. The encoded protein is CASSPTIGYTF.